The T cell receptor (beta chain) described here comes from a study of blood T cell repertoires in COVID-19. Study summary: Some COVID-19 samples were acute and others convalescent; all came from the United States, Italy and Spain. Sample material is recorded as cDNA or gDNA derived from T cells, B-cell-depleted T cells, or PBMCs.

Germline values: CDR1 MNHNS, CDR2 SASEGT. This CDR3 has 15 residues. Concerning this clone itself: One end of the junction does not line up with germline, which may come from a read error.

In the authors' methods: Amplified reference gene primers provided the basis for estimating nucleated cell counts. This table comes from immunoSEQ multiplex PCR, and its TCRdb copy is limited to in-frame clones, with some not included. V and J calls and clone size come straight from that table; D and trimming were deduced from the DNA. The table shows roughly 100,000 clones, with about 80% occurring only once. The sequenced material came from peripheral blood. The TCR comes from a human donor in a cohort sampled during active COVID-19. V and J are TRBV6-1 and TRBJ2-5; D remains ambiguous. The CDR3 region has the DNA TGTGCCAGCAGTGAAGCGAGGTCTACTCAAGAGACCCGGTACTTC. Its protein is CASSEARSTQETRYF.